Detailed here is one T cell receptor (beta chain). V lost 2 bases, J lost 2 bases, and 6 bases stayed unmatched. The CDR3 sequence is 16 residues long. Germline V CDR1 and CDR2: LNHDA, SQIVND (reference sequence). This sample was included in a study of blood T cell repertoires in COVID-19. Across the whole study: There were acute and convalescent COVID-19 samples, and they came from the United States, Italy and Spain.

Assay: immunoSEQ multiplex PCR; the TCRdb copy retains only in-frame clones and omits some. Seen here are roughly 190,000 clones, 87% observed once, and the top ten hold 20% to 25%. The rearrangement links TRBV19 to TRBJ1-2; 9 bases are shared with TRBD1. The specimen sequenced was peripheral blood. The receptor's source is a man in his fifties or sixties with active or convalescent COVID-19. The CDR3 nucleotides read TGTGCCAGTAGTATAAGCGGGACAGGGAAAAACTATGGCTACACCTTC. Encoded protein: CASSISGTGKNYGYTF. The full variable domain, in which reference TRBV19 and TRBJ1-2 provide the parts outside the CDR3, is DGGITQSPKYLFRKEGQNVTLSCEQNLNHDAMYWYRQDPGQGLRLIYYSQIVNDFQKGDIAEGYSVSREKKESFPLTVTSAQKNPTAFYLCASSISGTGKNYGYTFGSGTRLTVV.